A selection of T cell receptor beta chains follows, all from one sample in a study of cytomegalovirus exposure and HLA in healthy donors. Sequencing was performed with immunoSEQ multiplex PCR; in TCRdb, only in-frame clones are kept and a portion is missing. The sample has 200,000 to 250,000 clones; approximately 78% are singletons. Sequenced material: PBMCs. All receptors derive from a woman aged 40 to 49 in good health and CMV-seronegative. Each CDR3 is given with its conserved first and last residue. The D gene is left open where the match is weak. Rows may omit the clone size; those that give it use once, few, many or a size class.

TRBJ2-2 | - | TRBV4-1 | - | CASSRGEAARELFF | TGCGCCAGCAGCCGGGGGGAGGCGGCACGGGAGCTGTTTTTT
TRBJ2-7 | - | TRBV5-4 | - | CASSLGQSSGYDYEQYF | TGTGCCAGCAGCTTAGGACAGTCCTCGGGTTATGACTACGAGCAGTACTTC
TRBJ2-5 | - | TRBV4-1 | - | CASSQVRRRVAEETQYF | TGCGCCAGCAGCCAAGTCCGACGCAGGGTGGCAGAAGAGACCCAGTACTTC
TRBJ2-3 | - | TRBV6-5 | - | CASSYSGPRGTQYF | TGTGCCAGCAGTTACTCGGGGCCCAGGGGCACGCAGTATTTT
TRBJ2-7 | - | TRBV30 | TRBD2 | CAWGEGLAVLGQYF | TGTGCCTGGGGGGAGGGACTAGCGGTACTCGGGCAGTACTTC
TRBJ2-1 | - | TRBV4-1 | TRBD1 | CASSQGQGPYNEQFF | TGCGCCAGCAGCCAAGGACAGGGGCCCTACAATGAGCAGTTCTTC
TRBJ2-7 | - | TRBV5-1 | - | CASSLDTSYEQYF | TGCGCCAGCAGCTTGGACACCTCCTACGAGCAGTACTTC
TRBJ1-2 | - | TRBV5-8 | - | CASSPGTYGYTF | TGTGCCAGCAGCCCCGGGACTTATGGCTACACCTTC
TRBJ2-4 | - | TRBV5-6 | TRBD1 | CASSSAGGMDIQYF | TGTGCCAGCAGCTCGGCAGGGGGCATGGACATTCAGTACTTC
TRBJ2-7 | few | TRBV4-1 | TRBD1 | CASSQGPILGQTPGEQYF | TGCGCCAGCAGCCAAGGGCCTATTTTGGGACAGACCCCTGGGGAGCAGTACTTC
TRBJ1-2 | - | TRBV27 | - | CASSPTGSRLGYTF | TGTGCCAGCAGTCCAACCGGGAGCAGGTTGGGCTACACCTTC
TRBJ2-1 | - | TRBV5-1 | TRBD1 | CASNLGGQGYNEQFF | TGCGCCAGCAACCTCGGCGGACAGGGCTACAATGAGCAGTTCTTC
TRBJ2-1 | - | TRBV19 | - | CASKISGENREQFF | TGTGCCAGTAAGATCAGCGGTGAGAATCGTGAGCAGTTCTTC
TRBJ2-7 | - | TRBV2 | - | CASRAAFPRDTTYEQYF | TGTGCCAGCAGGGCCGCTTTTCCCCGTGACACAACCTACGAGCAGTACTTC
TRBJ1-1 | - | TRBV4-1 | - | CASSLVIDTEAFF | TGCGCCAGCAGCCTCGTAATCGACACTGAAGCTTTCTTT
TRBJ2-7 | - | TRBV29-1 | TRBD2 | CSVAYGLAGVYEQYF | TGCAGCGTTGCCTACGGCTTAGCGGGCGTTTACGAGCAGTACTTC
TRBJ1-1 | - | TRBV19 | TRBD1 | CASGHDRAPTEAFF | TGTGCCAGTGGTCACGACAGGGCTCCCACTGAAGCTTTCTTT
TRBJ2-1 | once | TRBV19 | - | CASSILGGVDEQFF | TGTGCCAGTAGTATCCTCGGAGGTGTGGATGAGCAGTTCTTC
TRBJ1-2 | - | TRBV6-7 | - | CASSYSISGCKYGYTF | TGTGCCAGCAGTTACTCGATATCGGGTTGTAAGTATGGCTACACCTTC
TRBJ1-4 | once | TRBV9 | - | CASSRDTSSNEKLFF | TGTGCCAGCAGCAGAGACACGAGCTCAAATGAAAAACTGTTTTTT
TRBJ2-7 | - | TRBV11-2 | - | CASSTPNPPYEQYF | TGTGCCAGCAGCACCCCTAACCCCCCGTACGAGCAGTACTTC
TRBJ2-7 | - | TRBV28 | TRBD2 | CASSPRGGGLSQQYF | TGTGCCAGCAGCCCTCGGGGGGGAGGTCTCTCCCAGCAGTACTTC
TRBJ2-7 | - | TRBV9 | TRBD2 | CANSVLQGGSEQYF | TGTGCCAACAGCGTACTGCAGGGAGGGAGCGAGCAGTACTTC